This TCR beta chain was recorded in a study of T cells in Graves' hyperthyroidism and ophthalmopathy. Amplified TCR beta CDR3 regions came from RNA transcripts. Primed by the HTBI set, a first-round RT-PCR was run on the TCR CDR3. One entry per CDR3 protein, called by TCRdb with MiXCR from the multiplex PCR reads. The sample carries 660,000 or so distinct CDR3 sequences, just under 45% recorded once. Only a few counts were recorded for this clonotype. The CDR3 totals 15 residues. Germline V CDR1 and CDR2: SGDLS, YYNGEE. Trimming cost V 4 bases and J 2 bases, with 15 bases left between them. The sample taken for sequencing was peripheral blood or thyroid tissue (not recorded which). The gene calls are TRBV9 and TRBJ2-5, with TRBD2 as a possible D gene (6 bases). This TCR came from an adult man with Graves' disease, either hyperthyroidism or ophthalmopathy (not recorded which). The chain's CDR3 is CASSPGEVGQETQYF. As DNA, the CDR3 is TGTGCCAGCAGCCCCGGGGAGGTGGGACAAGAGACCCAGTACTTC.